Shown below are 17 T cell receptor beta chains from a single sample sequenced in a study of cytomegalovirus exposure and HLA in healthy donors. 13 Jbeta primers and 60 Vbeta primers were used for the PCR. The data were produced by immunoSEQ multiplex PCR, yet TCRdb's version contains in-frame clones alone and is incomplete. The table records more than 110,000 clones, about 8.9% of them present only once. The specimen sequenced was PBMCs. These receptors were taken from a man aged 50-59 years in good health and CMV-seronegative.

In DNA, the CDR3 is TGCGCCAGCAGCTTCGTGGGAGACTCCGAGCAGTACTTC. Protein product: CASSFVGDSEQYF. This rearrangement joins TRBV5-1 to TRBJ2-7; TRBD2 might be the D (5 bases). This CDR3 is 13 amino acids long. CDR1 is SGHRS and CDR2 is YFSETQ in the germline V gene. V gave up 2 bases and J gave up 6 bases, with 12 bases separating them. The complete variable domain, with remaining parts taken from reference TRBV5-1 and TRBJ2-7, reads KAGVTQTPRYLIKTRGQQVTLSCSPISGHRSVSWYQQTPGQGLQFLFEYFSETQRNKGNFPGRFSGRQFSNSRSEMNVSTLELGDSALYLCASSFVGDSEQYFGPGTRLTVT.

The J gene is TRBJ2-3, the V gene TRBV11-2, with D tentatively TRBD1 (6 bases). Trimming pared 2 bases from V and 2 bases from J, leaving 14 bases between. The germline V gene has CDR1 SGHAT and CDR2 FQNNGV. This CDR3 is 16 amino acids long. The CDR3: CASSLFGGPTTDTQYF. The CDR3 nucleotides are TGTGCCAGCAGCTTATTTGGGGGCCCCACCACAGATACGCAGTATTTT. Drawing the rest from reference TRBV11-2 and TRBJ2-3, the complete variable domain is EAGVAQSPRYKIIEKRQSVAFWCNPISGHATLYWYQQILGQGPKLLIQFQNNGVVDDSQLPKDRFSAERLKGVDSTLKIQPAKLEDSAVYLCASSLFGGPTTDTQYFGPGTRLTVL.

The CDR3, as DNA: TGCGCCAGCAGCTGGGGAGGGGGGGAGACCCAGTACTTC. It translates to CASSWGGGETQYF. V gene TRBV5-1 combines with J gene TRBJ2-5, with D maybe TRBD2 (7 bases). The CDR3 extends over 13 amino acids. Germline CDR1 and CDR2: SGHRS and YFSETQ. Trimming left V 3 bases short and J 5 bases short, with 11 bases between.

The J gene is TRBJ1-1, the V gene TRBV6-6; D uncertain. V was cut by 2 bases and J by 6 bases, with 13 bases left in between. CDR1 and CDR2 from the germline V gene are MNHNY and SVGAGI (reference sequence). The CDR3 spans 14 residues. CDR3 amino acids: CASSYAPEGPEAFF. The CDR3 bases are TGTGCCAGCAGTTACGCGCCGGAGGGCCCTGAAGCTTTCTTT.

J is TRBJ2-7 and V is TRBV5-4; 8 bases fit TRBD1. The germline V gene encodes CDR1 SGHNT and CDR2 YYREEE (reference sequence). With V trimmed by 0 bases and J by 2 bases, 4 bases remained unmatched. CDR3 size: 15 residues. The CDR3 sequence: CASSLEPGGAYEQYF. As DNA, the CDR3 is TGTGCCAGCAGCTTGGAGCCAGGGGGCGCCTACGAGCAGTACTTC. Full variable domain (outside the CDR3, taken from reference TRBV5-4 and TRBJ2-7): ETGVTQSPTHLIKTRGQQVTLRCSSQSGHNTVSWYQQALGQGPQFIFQYYREEENGRGNFPPRFSGLQFPNYSSELNVNALELDDSALYLCASSLEPGGAYEQYFGPGTRLTVT.

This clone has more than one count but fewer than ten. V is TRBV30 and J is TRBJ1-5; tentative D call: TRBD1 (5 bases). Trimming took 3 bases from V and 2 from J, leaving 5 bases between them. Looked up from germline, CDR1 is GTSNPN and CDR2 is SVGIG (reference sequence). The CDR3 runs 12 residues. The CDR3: CAWRTGNQPQHF. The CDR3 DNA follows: TGTGCCTGGAGGACAGGCAATCAGCCCCAGCATTTT.

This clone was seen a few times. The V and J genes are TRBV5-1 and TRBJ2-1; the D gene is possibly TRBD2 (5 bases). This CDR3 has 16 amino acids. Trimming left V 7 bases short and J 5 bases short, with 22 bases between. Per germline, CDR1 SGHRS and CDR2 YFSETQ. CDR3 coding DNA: TGCGCCAGCGCCGGTGGTGGACTGTTAAACAACAATGAGCAGTTCTTC. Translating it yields CASAGGGLLNNNEQFF.

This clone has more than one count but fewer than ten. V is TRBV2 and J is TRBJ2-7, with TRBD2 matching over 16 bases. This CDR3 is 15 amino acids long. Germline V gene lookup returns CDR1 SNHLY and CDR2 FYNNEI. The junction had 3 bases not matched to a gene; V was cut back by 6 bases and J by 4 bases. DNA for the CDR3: TGTGCCAGCAGGGAGGGACTAGCGGGGGGGTACGAGCAGTACTTC. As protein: CASREGLAGGYEQYF.

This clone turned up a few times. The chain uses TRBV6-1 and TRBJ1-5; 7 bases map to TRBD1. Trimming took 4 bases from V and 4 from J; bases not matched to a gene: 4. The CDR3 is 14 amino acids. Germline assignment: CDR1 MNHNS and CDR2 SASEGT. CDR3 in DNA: TGTGCCAGCAGTGTCGACAGGGTAAATCAGCCCCAGCATTTT. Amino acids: CASSVDRVNQPQHF.

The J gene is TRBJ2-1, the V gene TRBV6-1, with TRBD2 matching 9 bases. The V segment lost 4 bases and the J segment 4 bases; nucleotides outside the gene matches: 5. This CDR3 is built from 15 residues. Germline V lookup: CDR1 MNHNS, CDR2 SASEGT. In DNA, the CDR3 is TGTGCCAGCAGTGCACTAGCGGGCTCTTACAATGAGCAGTTCTTC. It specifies CASSALAGSYNEQFF.

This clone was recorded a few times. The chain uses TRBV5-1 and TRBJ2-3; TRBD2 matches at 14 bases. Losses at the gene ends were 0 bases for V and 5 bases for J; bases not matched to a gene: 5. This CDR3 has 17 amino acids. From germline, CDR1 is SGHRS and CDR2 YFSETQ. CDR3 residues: CASSLARLAGGLDTQYF. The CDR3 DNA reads TGCGCCAGCAGCTTGGCCCGACTAGCGGGAGGGTTAGATACGCAGTATTTT.

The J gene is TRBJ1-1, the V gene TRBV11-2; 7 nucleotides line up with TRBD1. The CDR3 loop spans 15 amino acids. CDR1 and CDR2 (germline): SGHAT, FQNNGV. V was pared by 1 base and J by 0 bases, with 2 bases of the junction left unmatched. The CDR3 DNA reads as TGTGCCAGCAGCTTAGCGGGACAGCTGAACACTGAAGCTTTCTTT. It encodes CASSLAGQLNTEAFF. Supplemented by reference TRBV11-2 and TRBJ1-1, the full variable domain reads EAGVAQSPRYKIIEKRQSVAFWCNPISGHATLYWYQQILGQGPKLLIQFQNNGVVDDSQLPKDRFSAERLKGVDSTLKIQPAKLEDSAVYLCASSLAGQLNTEAFFGQGTRLTVV.

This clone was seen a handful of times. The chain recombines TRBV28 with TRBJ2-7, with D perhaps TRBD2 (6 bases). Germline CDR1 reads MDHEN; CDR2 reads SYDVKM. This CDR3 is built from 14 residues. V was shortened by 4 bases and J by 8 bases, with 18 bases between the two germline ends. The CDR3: CASSSALGTRQQYF. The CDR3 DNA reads TGTGCCAGCAGTTCTGCTCTTGGGACTCGACAGCAGTACTTC.

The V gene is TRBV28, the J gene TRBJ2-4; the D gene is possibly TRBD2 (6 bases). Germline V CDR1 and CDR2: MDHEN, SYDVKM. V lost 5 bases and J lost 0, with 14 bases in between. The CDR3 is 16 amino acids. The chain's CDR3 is CASSPSPGVAKNIQYF. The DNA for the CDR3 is TGTGCCAGCAGTCCTTCCCCGGGGGTAGCCAAAAACATTCAGTACTTC.

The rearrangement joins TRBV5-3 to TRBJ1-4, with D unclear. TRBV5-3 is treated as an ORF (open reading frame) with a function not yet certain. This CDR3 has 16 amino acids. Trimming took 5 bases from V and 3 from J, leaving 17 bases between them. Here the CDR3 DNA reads TGTGCCAGAAGTTCCCCGCGGCGGGAGTCTAATGAAAAACTGTTTTTT. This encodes CARSSPRRESNEKLFF.

Written as DNA, the CDR3 is TGTGCCAGCAGCCCCGACACCTATCGCTCCTACAATGAGCAGTTCTTC. Its translation is CASSPDTYRSYNEQFF. The rearrangement uses TRBV9 and TRBJ2-1, with unresolved D. The CDR3 runs 16 residues. Germline CDR1 is SGDLS and CDR2 is YYNGEE. V shed 4 bases and J shed 0 bases, with 14 bases lying between them.

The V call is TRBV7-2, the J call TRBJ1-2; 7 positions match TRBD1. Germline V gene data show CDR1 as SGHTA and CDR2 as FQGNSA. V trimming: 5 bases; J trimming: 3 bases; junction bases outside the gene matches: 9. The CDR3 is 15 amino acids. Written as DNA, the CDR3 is TGTGCCAGCAGCCCGACAGGGCGGACGGACTATGGCTACACCTTC. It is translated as CASSPTGRTDYGYTF.